This TCR beta chain was profiled in a study of vaccination and CD4 T cells after COVID-19. The Oncomine TCR Beta short-read assay was applied to DNA of cultured CD4+ T cells. TCRdb re-called the PCR reads with MiXCR, one entry per CDR3 protein. The data contain about 20,000 distinct CDR3 sequences, around 80% of them singletons. Trimming cost V 7 bases and J 8 bases, with 15 bases left between them. From germline, CDR1 is SNHLY and CDR2 FYNNEI. This CDR3 contains 12 residues. The sample holds a few counts of this clonotype. Its specificity is not known. Stated treatment: approximately nine-day PBMC culture with coronavirus spike peptide pools or control peptides (ViraFEST assay).

The chain uses TRBV2 and TRBJ2-7; D is tentatively TRBD1 or TRBD2 (5 bases each). The TCR comes from a human donor who received a COVID-19 vaccine. Here the sequenced sample was CD4+ T cells from blood, cultured in vitro, taken after SARS-CoV-2 vaccination. CDR3 sequence reads: CASISIPGQQYF. The CDR3 region has the DNA TGTGCCAGCATTAGTATCCCGGGACAGCAGTACTTC.